Each of the 15 T cell receptor beta chains below was sequenced from the same sample in a study of post-analysis software for immune sequencing data. Study results and limitations: Controls showed lower frequencies than patients for four to six TRBV segments, and TRBV5-6, TRBV5-1 and TRBV20-1 were among these.

The TCR beta cDNA libraries contained unique molecular identifiers. TCRdb analysed the PCR reads with MiXCR anew, one entry per CDR3 protein. The profile shows approximately 630,000 distinct CDR3 sequences, roughly three fifths of them singletons. The antigens for these receptors are not known. The sample taken for sequencing was blood. The receptor set was obtained from a girl aged 2-15 years with multiple sclerosis.

The chain carries TRBV6-5 and TRBJ2-1; 7 nucleotides match TRBD2. Germline assignment: CDR1 MNHEY and CDR2 SVGAGI. The V gene end was trimmed by 2 bases and the J gene end by 4 bases; junction bases not matched to a gene: 5. The CDR3 spans 15 residues. Here the CDR3 reads CASSYGPGGYNEQFF. The CDR3 DNA is TGTGCCAGCAGTTACGGGCCGGGGGGTTACAATGAGCAGTTCTTC.

The chain is built from TRBV20-1 and TRBJ1-2; no definite D call. The CDR3 is 12 amino acids. The germline V gene has CDR1 DFQATT and CDR2 SNEGSKA (reference sequence). V shed 3 bases and J shed 10 bases, with 15 bases lying between them. As DNA, the CDR3 is TGCAGTGCTAGTAGCCCGTCCGGCGACTACACCTTC. Translating gives CSASSPSGDYTF.

V gene TRBV7-6 combines with J gene TRBJ1-2, with no clear D. Germline V gene data show CDR1 as SGHVS and CDR2 as FNYEAQ. Trimming shortened V by 4 bases and J by 6 bases, and 9 bases separated the two germline ends. The CDR3 contains 12 residues. This CDR3 reads CASSSYWNGYTF. The CDR3 nucleotides read TGTGCCAGCAGCTCTTACTGGAATGGCTACACCTTC.

This clonotype was counted only a few times. The V and J genes are TRBV20-1 and TRBJ2-5; 9 bases fit TRBD2. With 1 base clipped from V and 4 bases from J, the junction kept 10 bases outside the gene matches. CDR3 length equals 16 residues. Germline CDR1 reads DFQATT; CDR2 reads SNEGSKA (reference sequence). The CDR3 DNA sequence: TGCAGTGCTAGAGGCGTTAGCGGGAGAACCGCAGAGACCCAGTACTTC. Its translation is CSARGVSGRTAETQYF.

The chain recombines TRBV20-1 with TRBJ2-1; 9 bases are shared with TRBD1. The J call may not be correct, given that the DNA end is closer to TRBJ2-7. Germline V gives CDR1 DFQATT, CDR2 SNEGSKA (reference sequence). This CDR3 region has 14 residues. For the CDR3, the DNA is TGCAGTGCTAGAATGGACAGGGGATTTGGCGAGCAGTACTTC. The encoded protein is CSARMDRGFGEQYF.

J is TRBJ2-5 and V is TRBV11-2, with D possibly TRBD2 on 5 matching bases. The DNA end favors TRBJ2-7, so the J call may be wrong. The CDR3 length is 14 residues. Germline CDR1 is SGHAT and CDR2 is FQNNGV. CDR3 coding DNA: TGTGCCAGCAGCTTAGATCGGGGAACCTACGAGCAGTACTTC. Protein sequence: CASSLDRGTYEQYF.

This clonotype came up a few times. V and J are TRBV5-1 and TRBJ2-3; D remains unclear. Germline CDR1 and CDR2: SGHRS and YFSETQ. The germline V and J ends were trimmed by 3 bases and 7 bases, with 6 bases remaining between them. CDR3 length: 11 residues. CDR3 sequence reads: CASSSINTQYF. Written as DNA, the CDR3 is TGCGCCAGCAGCTCAATAAATACGCAGTATTTT.

The chain carries TRBV11-2 and TRBJ2-1, with D perhaps TRBD2 (5 bases). The CDR3 extends over 16 amino acids. Trimming took off 1 base at V and 8 bases at J, with 18 bases between the two ends. Looked up from germline, CDR1 is SGHAT and CDR2 is FQNNGV. CDR3 nucleotide sequence: TGTGCCAGCAGCTTAGTAGCGTCCGGAGCCCACTATGAGCAGTTCTTC. Residues: CASSLVASGAHYEQFF.

The rearrangement links TRBV5-1 to TRBJ1-1; TRBD1 matches 11 bases. The CDR3 covers 15 residues. In germline, CDR1 is SGHRS, CDR2 YFSETQ. After removal of 4 bases from V and 3 bases from J, the junction contained 5 bases not matched to a gene. Written as DNA, the CDR3 is TGCGCCAGCAGCATCCTGGGACAGGGGGACACTGAAGCTTTCTTT. Translated: CASSILGQGDTEAFF.

This clonotype was observed a few times. The chain combines TRBV4-1 with TRBJ2-3; 7 nucleotides match TRBD2. The CDR3 loop spans 18 amino acids. Per the germline V gene, CDR1 is MGHRA and CDR2 is YSYEKL. The junction had 10 bases not matched to a gene; V was cut back by 0 bases and J by 1 base. The CDR3 spells CASSQDQTSWFGTDTQYF. CDR3 DNA: TGCGCCAGCAGCCAAGATCAGACTAGCTGGTTCGGCACAGATACGCAGTATTTT.

A few counts support this clonotype. The rearrangement uses TRBV12-3 or TRBV12-4 and TRBJ2-1; TRBD1 might be the D (6 bases). The V end lost 3 bases, the J end lost 9 bases, and 12 bases lay between the germline ends. The length of the CDR3 is 13 residues. CDR3 sequence reads: CASSFTGFTEQFF. CDR3 nucleotides: TGTGCCAGCAGTTTTACAGGGTTTACTGAGCAGTTCTTC.

This clonotype has a single count. The chain couples TRBV14 to TRBJ1-1; maybe TRBD1 (5 bases). The CDR3 runs 13 residues. CDR1 and CDR2 from the germline V gene are SGHDN and FVKESK. V lost 4 bases and J 4 bases, leaving 10 bases between the germline ends. The CDR3: CASSRVGVTEAFF. The CDR3 region has the DNA TGTGCCAGCAGCCGGGTGGGGGTCACTGAAGCTTTCTTT.

The chain joins TRBV28 to TRBJ2-5; 7 positions match TRBD2. This CDR3 has 14 amino acids. Germline V lookup: CDR1 MDHEN, CDR2 SYDVKM. Trimming at V came to 10 bases and at J to 1 base, leaving 9 bases not matched to a gene. The CDR3 loop reads CAIAPGGSQETQYF. The DNA of the CDR3 is TGTGCCATCGCCCCGGGAGGATCCCAAGAGACCCAGTACTTC.

The rearrangement joins TRBV20-1 to TRBJ2-5; 7 bases map to TRBD1. Germline CDR1 and CDR2: DFQATT and SNEGSKA (reference sequence). Trimming removed 3 bases from V and 5 bases from J; junction bases left unmatched: 12. The CDR3 extends over 15 amino acids. The CDR3 here is CSASILQGSGETQYF. The DNA for the CDR3 is TGCAGTGCTAGTATATTACAGGGGAGTGGGGAGACCCAGTACTTC.

The V and J genes are TRBV4-3 and TRBJ2-5, with 10 bases identical to TRBD2. V lost 3 bases to trimming and J lost 5 bases; unmatched junction nucleotides: 6. Germline V lookup: CDR1 LGHNA, CDR2 YSLEER. The CDR3 has 15 amino acids. The DNA of the CDR3 is TGCGCCAGCAGCCAGATAGCGGGGGGCCAGGAGACCCAGTACTTC. Encoded protein: CASSQIAGGQETQYF.